Listed below are T cell receptor beta chains from one sample, sequenced in a study of blood T cells in healthy people across ages. Via MiXCR, TCRdb re-called the 5' RACE reads, giving one row per CDR3 protein. Counted here are 800,000 to 950,000 distinct CDR3 sequences, around 29% occurring once; the ten biggest clones make up more than 8.5%. This sample was also put to use in a study of T cells of mothers and their children.

The sequencing sample was made of blood. The receptors here all came from a woman aged 40 to 50 in good health. Each CDR3 is given with its conserved first and last residue. Each record gives: CDR3 DNA, CDR3 protein, J gene, V gene, clone size, D gene. D genes are given only for firm matches. Clone size is given for some rows only: seen once, a few or many times, or a class if the clone is expanded.

CDR3nt: TGTGCCAGCAGCTTAGGGCCTAGCGGGATCTACAATGAGCAGTTCTTC
CDR3aa: CASSLGPSGIYNEQFF
j_gene: TRBJ2-1
v_gene: TRBV7-2
abundance: NA
d_gene: TRBD2

CDR3nt: TGTGCCACCAGGCCGACTAGCGGGCCCCAAGAGACCCAGTACTTC
CDR3aa: CATRPTSGPQETQYF
j_gene: TRBJ2-5
v_gene: TRBV15
abundance: many
d_gene: TRBD2

CDR3nt: TGCGCCAGCAGTGTCGTTGGGGGGGTTGAGCAGTACTTC
CDR3aa: CASSVVGGVEQYF
j_gene: TRBJ2-5
v_gene: TRBV5-1
abundance: NA
d_gene: TRBD2

CDR3nt: TGCGCCAGCAGCAAAACAGTTGGTTCCAGCACCAACACAGATACGCAGTATTTT
CDR3aa: CASSKTVGSSTNTDTQYF
j_gene: TRBJ2-3
v_gene: TRBV5-1
abundance: few
d_gene: NA

CDR3nt: TGTGCCAGCAGTTTTGCCTCTCAGGATGGGCGCGGGCAGTACTTC
CDR3aa: CASSFASQDGRGQYF
j_gene: TRBJ2-4
v_gene: TRBV28
abundance: many
d_gene: NA

CDR3nt: TGTGCCAGCACCAGATCCTGGGGGGGAGTGGACAATGAGCAGTTCTTC
CDR3aa: CASTRSWGGVDNEQFF
j_gene: TRBJ2-1
v_gene: TRBV5-6
abundance: NA
d_gene: TRBD2

CDR3nt: TGTGCCAGCACCCGGCACAATCAGCCCCAGCATTTT
CDR3aa: CASTRHNQPQHF
j_gene: TRBJ1-5
v_gene: TRBV6-6
abundance: few
d_gene: NA

CDR3nt: TGCAGTGCTAGAAACAGTATCTATGGCTACACCTTC
CDR3aa: CSARNSIYGYTF
j_gene: TRBJ1-2
v_gene: TRBV20-1
abundance: NA
d_gene: NA

CDR3nt: TGCGCCAGCCATGGGGGCATGAACACTGAAGCTTTCTTT
CDR3aa: CASHGGMNTEAFF
j_gene: TRBJ1-1
v_gene: TRBV5-1
abundance: NA
d_gene: NA

CDR3nt: TGTGCCAGCAGCCGGTTAGCGGGGTTAGATACGCAGTATTTT
CDR3aa: CASSRLAGLDTQYF
j_gene: TRBJ2-3
v_gene: TRBV5-5
abundance: NA
d_gene: TRBD2

CDR3nt: TGTGCCATCACCGGGACTAGCGGGGGCATTCAGTACTTC
CDR3aa: CAITGTSGGIQYF
j_gene: TRBJ2-4
v_gene: TRBV10-3
abundance: few
d_gene: TRBD2

CDR3nt: TGTGCCAGCAGCTTCCCCGGGACCTCATACAATGAGCAGTTCTTC
CDR3aa: CASSFPGTSYNEQFF
j_gene: TRBJ2-1
v_gene: TRBV7-2
abundance: many
d_gene: NA

CDR3nt: TGTGCCAGCAGCTTAGCCCAGACTAATGAAAAACTGTTTTTT
CDR3aa: CASSLAQTNEKLFF
j_gene: TRBJ1-4
v_gene: TRBV7-4
abundance: many
d_gene: NA

CDR3nt: TGTGCCAGCAGCGAGGCAGACTTTAGCACAGATACGCAGTATTTT
CDR3aa: CASSEADFSTDTQYF
j_gene: TRBJ2-3
v_gene: TRBV9
abundance: NA
d_gene: NA

CDR3nt: TGTGCCAGCAGTTTGGACAGCGGGCAGCCCCAGCATTTT
CDR3aa: CASSLDSGQPQHF
j_gene: TRBJ1-5
v_gene: TRBV7-8
abundance: many
d_gene: NA

CDR3nt: TGCGCCAGCAGCCCGGGGGGAGTCGGAGATACGCAGTATTTT
CDR3aa: CASSPGGVGDTQYF
j_gene: TRBJ2-3
v_gene: TRBV5-1
abundance: many
d_gene: TRBD2

CDR3nt: TGTGCCAGCAGCCCGCTCCGGGGGAGCGCTGAAGCTTTCTTT
CDR3aa: CASSPLRGSAEAFF
j_gene: TRBJ1-1
v_gene: TRBV7-8
abundance: NA
d_gene: NA

CDR3nt: TGTGCCAGCAGTTTAGCCTTCTCGGTCTGGCAGCAGTACTTC
CDR3aa: CASSLAFSVWQQYF
j_gene: TRBJ2-7
v_gene: TRBV12-3/TRBV12-4
abundance: many
d_gene: NA

CDR3nt: TGTGCCAGCAGTGGTCGGTCGGGGGTCACAGATACGCAGTATTTT
CDR3aa: CASSGRSGVTDTQYF
j_gene: TRBJ2-3
v_gene: TRBV6-1
abundance: few
d_gene: NA

CDR3nt: TGTGCCAGCAGCTCAGGAGTTGGCAAAAACATTCAGTACTTC
CDR3aa: CASSSGVGKNIQYF
j_gene: TRBJ2-4
v_gene: TRBV7-2
abundance: NA
d_gene: NA

CDR3nt: TGCAGTGCTAGATACCCTCCGACCAATAATTCACCCCTCCACTTT
CDR3aa: CSARYPPTNNSPLHF
j_gene: TRBJ1-6
v_gene: TRBV20-1
abundance: few
d_gene: NA

CDR3nt: TGCGCCAGCAGCGCGACAGGGGGGGCCTACGAGCAGTACTTC
CDR3aa: CASSATGGAYEQYF
j_gene: TRBJ2-7
v_gene: TRBV5-1
abundance: many
d_gene: TRBD1

CDR3nt: TGTGCCAGCAGTTTAGGCGGGGGTCAGTACAATGAGCAGTACTTC
CDR3aa: CASSLGGGQYNEQYF
j_gene: TRBJ2-7
v_gene: TRBV12-3/TRBV12-4
abundance: NA
d_gene: TRBD2

CDR3nt: TGTGCCAGCTCACCCGCAGGGCGAGGGGCAGATACGCAGTATTTT
CDR3aa: CASSPAGRGADTQYF
j_gene: TRBJ2-3
v_gene: TRBV6-6
abundance: NA
d_gene: NA

CDR3nt: TGTGCCAGCAGCAGACTCGGGACAGGGGAGTCTCTGTTTTTT
CDR3aa: CASSRLGTGESLFF
j_gene: TRBJ1-4
v_gene: TRBV9
abundance: few
d_gene: TRBD1

CDR3nt: TGTGCCAGCAGCGTAGGCCCGGGGGCCACTGAAGCTTTCTTT
CDR3aa: CASSVGPGATEAFF
j_gene: TRBJ1-1
v_gene: TRBV9
abundance: NA
d_gene: NA

CDR3nt: TGTGCCTGGAGTATGGGGGGTGACGAGCAGTACTTC
CDR3aa: CAWSMGGDEQYF
j_gene: TRBJ2-7
v_gene: TRBV30
abundance: once
d_gene: NA

CDR3nt: TGCGCCAGCAGCTTGGTTCAGGGCCCCTACAATGAGCAGTTCTTC
CDR3aa: CASSLVQGPYNEQFF
j_gene: TRBJ2-1
v_gene: TRBV5-1
abundance: many
d_gene: NA

CDR3nt: TGTGCCAGCGCAAGGGACTCCTACAATGAGCAGTTCTTC
CDR3aa: CASARDSYNEQFF
j_gene: TRBJ2-1
v_gene: TRBV6-6
abundance: few
d_gene: NA

CDR3nt: TGTGCCAGCAGTGGGGGCCAGAATTCACCCCTCCACTTT
CDR3aa: CASSGGQNSPLHF
j_gene: TRBJ1-6
v_gene: TRBV12-3/TRBV12-4
abundance: few
d_gene: NA

CDR3nt: TGTGCCACCAGCAGAGGGGGCGACGGGGCCAACGTCCTGACTTTC
CDR3aa: CATSRGGDGANVLTF
j_gene: TRBJ2-6
v_gene: TRBV15
abundance: many
d_gene: NA

CDR3nt: TGTGCCAGCACAAGGACAAGGTCCTACGAGCAGTACTTC
CDR3aa: CASTRTRSYEQYF
j_gene: TRBJ2-7
v_gene: TRBV2
abundance: many
d_gene: NA

CDR3nt: TGCGCCAGCAGCCAAGATTGGGGACTAGCAGAGACCCAGTACTTC
CDR3aa: CASSQDWGLAETQYF
j_gene: TRBJ2-5
v_gene: TRBV4-3
abundance: many
d_gene: TRBD2

CDR3nt: TGTGCCAGCAGCCAATCACCGGTCCCGCGGGGGGCGGCTGAAGCTTTCTTT
CDR3aa: CASSQSPVPRGAAEAFF
j_gene: TRBJ1-1
v_gene: TRBV3-1
abundance: few
d_gene: NA

CDR3nt: TGCGCCAGCAGCTGGGGACTAGCGGACTACAATGAGCAGTTCTTC
CDR3aa: CASSWGLADYNEQFF
j_gene: TRBJ2-1
v_gene: TRBV5-1
abundance: few
d_gene: TRBD2

CDR3nt: TGTGCCAGCAGTTTGCAACTAGCGGGGGTGAATACGCAGTATTTT
CDR3aa: CASSLQLAGVNTQYF
j_gene: TRBJ2-3
v_gene: TRBV28
abundance: few
d_gene: TRBD2

CDR3nt: TGTGCCATGCCCGTGGCGGATCAGCCCCAGCATTTT
CDR3aa: CAMPVADQPQHF
j_gene: TRBJ1-5
v_gene: TRBV10-3
abundance: many
d_gene: NA

CDR3nt: TGTGCCAGCAGCTTGTACGGGGGCGGAGGCTACACCTTC
CDR3aa: CASSLYGGGGYTF
j_gene: TRBJ1-2
v_gene: TRBV5-4
abundance: few
d_gene: NA

CDR3nt: TGTGCCAGCAGCTTAGACAGGTTGGGGACCCAGTACTTC
CDR3aa: CASSLDRLGTQYF
j_gene: TRBJ2-5
v_gene: TRBV7-2
abundance: many
d_gene: NA

CDR3nt: TGTGCCAGCAGTTTATTTGTCAGGGTTAACACCGGGGAGCTGTTTTTT
CDR3aa: CASSLFVRVNTGELFF
j_gene: TRBJ2-2
v_gene: TRBV12-3/TRBV12-4
abundance: few
d_gene: NA

CDR3nt: TGTGCCAGCAGCTTGGCCAGCTGGGGCCGGGCTTTCTTT
CDR3aa: CASSLASWGRAFF
j_gene: TRBJ1-1
v_gene: TRBV5-6
abundance: NA
d_gene: NA

CDR3nt: TGTGCCAGCAGCCGACTTACTCAAATCTCTGGAAACACCATATATTTT
CDR3aa: CASSRLTQISGNTIYF
j_gene: TRBJ1-3
v_gene: TRBV7-9
abundance: few
d_gene: NA

CDR3nt: TGTGCCAGCAGCCTACGGACAGGGGGAGGCGAGCAGTACTTC
CDR3aa: CASSLRTGGGEQYF
j_gene: TRBJ2-7
v_gene: TRBV9
abundance: many
d_gene: TRBD1